This T cell receptor beta chain was recovered during a study of beta chain features in type 1 diabetes (dated by TCRdb to 2017 to 2018). Background for the entire study: Mean age, gender distribution, total cell number and subset yield did not differ between patients and healthy donors. A total of around 110,000,000 sorted cells were examined across all samples, and RNA yield correlated strongly with the number of cells per subset. Regulatory and stem cell-like memory subsets were obtained from only 8 patients and roughly 8 healthy donors, while naive and central memory subsets were obtained from all 30 or so donors. In the study, recently diagnosed type 1 diabetes patients and matched healthy donors were compared on the TCRB repertoires of their sorted circulating CD4+ T cell subsets.

The germline V gene sets CDR1 to MNHEY and CDR2 to SVGAGI. For this chain, trimming is 7 bases at the V end and 4 bases at the J end, and the number of junction bases without a gene match is 8. The CDR3 runs 14 residues from the cysteine to the phenylalanine. The retained sequence is limited to the CDR3, 42 bases, with the frame set at the first base. This clone was detected only a few times. This receptor's antigen is unknown. Within one base of it there is no much larger clone, and no base qualities were kept. The entire amount of isolated RNA was reverse transcribed using the High Capacity cDNA Reverse Transcription Kit, so the sequenced TCRB transcripts were expressed ones. Deep immunoSEQ sequencing was applied to naive, central memory and regulatory T cell samples, giving an average of around 4 million total reads per sample. Sorted cells were lysed in RLT buffer and RNA was extracted with DNase-treated RNeasy Micro or Mini kits, depending on cell number. Each cell subset was processed on its own to prevent cross-contamination, while patient and healthy donor samples were processed together. The immunoSEQ multiplex PCR was used to amplify TCRB sequences from cDNA, yielding 87-bp fragments that span the CDR3 region. Sequencing of the amplicons was done on the Illumina HiSeq platform. The original methods were these. Synthetic template baselines were used to correct PCR bias computationally, reads within Hamming distance 2 were collapsed, and singletons that could not be merged were discarded. Reads were aligned against IMGT so that V, D and J genes, CDR3 length and insertions or deletions at six rearrangement sites could be assigned. Within each subset, clonotype counts were normalized to sorted cell number, after which true diversity and Gini coefficients were computed with the tcR R package. The overlap coefficient, calculated on TCRB nucleotide sequences, was used to measure repertoire sharing. Not all clones reach the TCRdb copy of this immuneACCESS table, which keeps in-frame sequences only. Checked studies attribute under half of the gap to unresolved V genes and leave the rest unexplained. V, J and clone size were drawn from that table, and D and trimming were deduced from the DNA. This sample lists some 350,000 clones; around 10% were detected once. In total, the top ten clones hold roughly 0.6% of the sample.

The paper's findings and limits, for the study overall: Patients with type 1 diabetes made fewer insertions and deleted more nucleotides at VDJ recombination sites, implying thymic rearrangement abnormalities. Shorter templates might be favored by PCR, yet because patient and control samples were amplified and corrected together, any such skew would affect both groups equally. Naive, central memory and regulatory TCRB repertoires appeared more similar among patients than among healthy donors. Because cDNA was sequenced instead of genomic DNA, activated cells with high expression could be over-represented, although the groups did not differ in activation or CD3 levels. HLA sub-analyses involved small numbers of individuals, so any influence of HLA type on TCRB rearrangement remained unresolved. Type 1 diabetes patients showed a moderate but significant shortening of TCRB CDR3 length in all four CD4+ subsets.

Each donor gave one peripheral blood draw, about 110 mL on average, collected into heparinised tubes. Naive, central memory, regulatory and stem cell-like memory CD4+ T cells were sorted on a BD FACSAria II using a panel including CD45RO, CCR7, CD25, CD127, CD95 and CD27. A purity above 98% was achieved for all sorted populations. PBMCs were separated immediately by Lymphoprep density gradient centrifugation and were stained directly, without being cultured. Samples were stained and sorted in pairs, with one healthy donor and one patient per experiment, so that batch effects were minimized. Sequencing was done on a sample of central memory CD4+ T cells from blood. The origin of this receptor is a man younger than 45 with type 1 diabetes. The chain joins TRBV6-5 to TRBJ1-2; TRBD1 fits 8 bases in the junction. The CDR3 protein is CASTIQGEIYGYTF. The sequenced DNA: TGTGCCAGCACGATACAGGGGGAGATCTATGGCTACACCTTC.